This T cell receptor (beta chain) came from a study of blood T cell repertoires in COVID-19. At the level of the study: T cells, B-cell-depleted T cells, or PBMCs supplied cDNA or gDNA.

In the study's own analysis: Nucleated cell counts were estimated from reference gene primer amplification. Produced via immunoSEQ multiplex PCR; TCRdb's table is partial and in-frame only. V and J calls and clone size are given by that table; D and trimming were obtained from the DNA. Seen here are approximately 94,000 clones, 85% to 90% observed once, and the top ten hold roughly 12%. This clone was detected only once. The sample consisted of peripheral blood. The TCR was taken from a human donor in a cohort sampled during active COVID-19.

The CDR3 is CASSWASGGFGELFF. In nucleotides, the CDR3 is TGTGCCAGCAGCTGGGCTAGCGGGGGTTTCGGGGAGCTGTTTTTT. The chain links TRBV7-2 to TRBJ2-2; 10 bases line up with TRBD2. V was pared by 4 bases and J by 7 bases, with 6 bases of the junction left unmatched. The CDR3 has 15 residues. Germline CDR1 and CDR2: SGHTA and FQGNSA. The variable domain in full, completed from reference TRBV7-2 and TRBJ2-2, reads GAGVSQSPSNKVTEKGKDVELRCDPISGHTALYWYRQSLGQGLEFLIYFQGNSAPDKSGLPSDRFSAERTGGSVSTLTIQRTQQEDSAVYLCASSWASGGFGELFFGEGSRLTVL.